These 24 T cell receptor beta chains were sequenced from one sample in a study of blood T cell repertoires in COVID-19. Profiled with immunoSEQ multiplex PCR; TCRdb holds only in-frame clones, not every one. The sample yields 310,000 or so clones, roughly 90% seen once. Sequencing used PBMCs or T cells enriched from blood (not recorded which). These receptors were taken from a woman in her twenties or thirties who had recovered from COVID-19.

This clone was recorded a few times. The sample contains more than one DNA sequence encoding this CDR3. The chain recombines TRBV15 with TRBJ2-7, with a tentative D call TRBD2 (5 bases). The CDR3 sequence is 13 residues long. Per the germline V gene, CDR1 is LNHNV and CDR2 is YYDKDF (reference sequence). The ends were cut back, 5 bases at V and 4 bases at J, with 12 bases in the middle. CDR3 protein: CATSRLGGYEQYF. The CDR3 region has the DNA TGTGCCACCAGCCGCCTGGGCGGGTACGAGCAGTACTTC.

This clone was observed a single time. V usage is TRBV25-1 and J usage is TRBJ1-2; the D gene is possibly TRBD1 (6 bases). Germline values: CDR1 MGHDK, CDR2 SYGVNS. Trimming stripped 4 bases from V and 2 bases from J, with 14 bases between. CDR3 size: 15 residues. CDR3 nucleotides: TGTGCCAGCAGTGCCCGCGCAGGGGAAAACTATGGCTACACCTTC. Encoded protein: CASSARAGENYGYTF.

V gene TRBV28 combines with J gene TRBJ2-7; TRBD2 might be the D (7 bases). The CDR3 runs to 15 residues. The germline V and J ends were trimmed by 6 bases and 0 bases, with 15 bases remaining between them. Per the germline V gene, CDR1 is MDHEN and CDR2 is SYDVKM. DNA for the CDR3: TGTGCCAGCAGCTCAGGGAGGGGGAGCTCCTACGAGCAGTACTTC. Translated, it gives CASSSGRGSSYEQYF.

The V and J genes are TRBV20-1 and TRBJ1-2; weak D call: TRBD1 (5 bases). Per the germline V gene, CDR1 is DFQATT and CDR2 is SNEGSKA (reference sequence). The CDR3 covers 12 residues. V lost 3 bases and J lost 8, with 13 bases in between. In nucleotides, the CDR3 is TGCAGTGCTAGTCCAGGGCCAGACGGCTACACCTTC. This sequence encodes CSASPGPDGYTF.

The V call is TRBV7-2, the J call TRBJ2-2; 8 nucleotides align to TRBD2. The germline V gene encodes CDR1 SGHTA and CDR2 FQGNSA. The CDR3 is 17 amino acids. V lost 1 base, J lost 0 bases, and 4 bases stayed unmatched. CDR3 residues: CASSLVGTRTNTGELFF. Written as DNA, the CDR3 is TGTGCCAGCAGCTTAGTCGGGACTAGAACGAACACCGGGGAGCTGTTTTTT.

About this clone itself: The sample contains more than one DNA sequence encoding this CDR3. V usage is TRBV7-9 and J usage is TRBJ2-5; 10 nucleotides match TRBD2. With V trimmed by 5 bases and J by 5 bases, 2 bases remained unmatched. CDR1 is SEHNR and CDR2 is FQNEAQ in the germline V gene (reference sequence). The CDR3 is 13 amino acids. The CDR3 bases are TGTGCCAGCAGCCCTAGCGGGAGTGAGACCCAGTACTTC. This codes for CASSPSGSETQYF.

The chain uses TRBV12-3 or TRBV12-4 and TRBJ2-2; D is unclear. Trimming removed 5 bases from V and 0 bases from J, with 4 bases in between. CDR3 length: 13 amino acids. CDR3 bases: TGTGCCAGCAGTCCCACGAACACCGGGGAGCTGTTTTTT. It encodes CASSPTNTGELFF.

This chain uses TRBV6-5 with TRBJ1-1, with D possibly being TRBD1 (6 bases). The germline V gene has CDR1 MNHEY and CDR2 SVGAGI. V shed 6 bases and J shed 3 bases, with 11 bases lying between them. This CDR3 spans 13 amino acids. The CDR3 sequence: CASRIQGYTEAFF. CDR3 nucleotide sequence: TGTGCCAGCAGAATACAGGGTTACACTGAAGCTTTCTTT.

This clone is a singleton in its sample. This rearrangement joins TRBV5-1 to TRBJ1-1; TRBD1 matches at 9 bases. Germline V gene lookup returns CDR1 SGHRS and CDR2 YFSETQ. The CDR3 runs 15 residues. The junction had 4 bases not matched to a gene; V was cut back by 4 bases and J by 0 bases. CDR3 sequence (DNA): TGCGCCAGCAGCGGCGGACAGGGGATGAACACTGAAGCTTTCTTT. It specifies CASSGGQGMNTEAFF. Using reference TRBV5-1 and TRBJ1-1 for the parts outside the CDR3, the full variable domain is KAGVTQTPRYLIKTRGQQVTLSCSPISGHRSVSWYQQTPGQGLQFLFEYFSETQRNKGNFPGRFSGRQFSNSRSEMNVSTLELGDSALYLCASSGGQGMNTEAFFGQGTRLTVV.

This clone was observed once. V gene TRBV7-9 combines with J gene TRBJ2-1; 12 bases fit TRBD1. Germline values: CDR1 SEHNR, CDR2 FQNEAQ (reference sequence). The CDR3 has 14 residues. The J segment lost 8 bases and the V segment lost 6 bases, leaving 5 bases of the junction unmatched. Written as DNA, the CDR3 is TGTGCCAGCAGGTCCGGGACAGGGGGCCATGAGCAGTTCTTC. Protein sequence: CASRSGTGGHEQFF.

This clone was picked up one time. The chain combines TRBV6-2 or TRBV6-3 with TRBJ2-5; TRBD2 aligns across 8 bases. The junction had 13 bases not matched to a gene; V was cut back by 4 bases and J by 6 bases. The germline V gene encodes CDR1 MNHEY and CDR2 SVGEGT. The CDR3 is made up of 16 amino acids. CDR3 nucleotide sequence: TGTGCCAGCAGTTCCCTGGGGAGCGGGAGTAGGAAGACCCAGTACTTC. This codes for CASSSLGSGSRKTQYF.

V gene TRBV28 combines with J gene TRBJ2-2, with D possibly being TRBD1 (6 bases). Trimming shortened V by 4 bases and J by 4 bases, and 13 bases separated the two germline ends. The CDR3 sequence is 15 residues long. Germline CDR1 is MDHEN and CDR2 is SYDVKM. The CDR3 DNA reads as TGTGCCAGCAGTTCCCACAGGGTGAGCACCGGGGAGCTGTTTTTT. This translates into CASSSHRVSTGELFF.

The chain combines TRBV28 with TRBJ2-5, with D possibly TRBD2 on 6 matching bases. Germline assignment: CDR1 MDHEN and CDR2 SYDVKM. The V and J ends lost 3 bases and 9 bases respectively, with 23 bases between them. CDR3 length equals 16 residues. The CDR3 nucleotides are TGTGCCAGCAGTTTCGCCCTAGCGCACCGCCCGGTGGCCCAGTACTTC. Its translation: CASSFALAHRPVAQYF.

This clone was seen only once. The rearrangement joins TRBV5-4 to TRBJ2-7, with 7 bases aligning to TRBD1. V shed 2 bases and J 7 bases; nucleotides not matched to a gene: 9. The CDR3 loop spans 14 amino acids. Germline values: CDR1 SGHNT, CDR2 YYREEE (reference sequence). The CDR3 DNA reads TGTGCCAGCAGCTTATGGACAGGCTCGGGGGAGCAGTACTTC. The encoded protein is CASSLWTGSGEQYF.

For this clone: Other nucleotide sequences in the sample specify the same CDR3. The chain employs TRBV7-2 and TRBJ2-1, with D possibly being TRBD2 (6 bases). Germline CDR1 SGHTA, CDR2 FQGNSA. V lost 5 bases and J lost 4, with 12 bases in between. This CDR3 is built from 14 residues. The DNA for the CDR3 is TGTGCCAGCAGCCCACTAGCTGGATACAATGAGCAGTTCTTC. Protein product: CASSPLAGYNEQFF.

The chain employs TRBV28 and TRBJ1-5, with a tentative D call TRBD1 (5 bases). V lost 5 bases and J 0 bases, leaving 11 bases between the germline ends. The CDR3 is 15 residues long. Germline V lookup: CDR1 MDHEN, CDR2 SYDVKM. Here the CDR3 DNA reads TGTGCCAGCAGTCCCCAGGGTTTTAGCAATCAGCCCCAGCATTTT. This encodes CASSPQGFSNQPQHF. The variable domain in full, completed from reference TRBV28 and TRBJ1-5, reads DVKVTQSSRYLVKRTGEKVFLECVQDMDHENMFWYRQDPGLGLRLIYFSYDVKMKEKGDIPEGYSVSREKKERFSLILESASTNQTSMYLCASSPQGFSNQPQHFGDGTRLSIL.

This chain connects TRBV5-1 to TRBJ2-7; 9 nucleotides line up with TRBD1. With V trimmed by 0 bases and J by 4 bases, 5 bases remained unmatched. Germline values: CDR1 SGHRS, CDR2 YFSETQ. The CDR3 runs to 15 residues. The chain's CDR3 is CASSLAGTGLYEQYF. CDR3 nucleotides: TGCGCCAGCAGCTTGGCCGGGACAGGGCTATACGAGCAGTACTTC.

The V gene is TRBV28, the J gene TRBJ2-1; 7 positions agree with TRBD1. Losses at the gene ends were 6 bases for V and 3 bases for J; bases not matched to a gene: 11. This CDR3 is 16 amino acids long. CDR1 is MDHEN, CDR2 SYDVKM, per germline. CDR3: CASSPTKPGGYNEQFF. DNA for the CDR3: TGTGCCAGCAGCCCCACTAAGCCAGGGGGCTACAATGAGCAGTTCTTC.

The V gene is TRBV9, the J gene TRBJ1-2, with TRBD1 identical over 8 bases. V was pared by 4 bases and J by 4 bases, with 6 bases of the junction left unmatched. This CDR3 has 14 residues. Germline V lookup: CDR1 SGDLS, CDR2 YYNGEE. The DNA of the CDR3 is TGTGCCAGCAGCTCAGGGGGCTTAGGCTATGGCTACACCTTC. Encoded protein: CASSSGGLGYGYTF. Together with reference TRBV9 and TRBJ1-2, the CDR3 gives the full variable domain: DSGVTQTPKHLITATGQRVTLRCSPRSGDLSVYWYQQSLDQGLQFLIQYYNGEERAKGNILERFSAQQFPDLHSELNLSSLELGDSALYFCASSSGGLGYGYTFGSGTRLTVV.

This clone has a single count. The chain uses TRBV5-8 and TRBJ1-4; perhaps TRBD1 as D (5 bases). Per germline, CDR1 SGHTS and CDR2 YDEGEE. The CDR3 covers 15 residues. Trimming took 3 bases from V and 3 from J, leaving 12 bases between them. CDR3 amino acids: CASSWIGDPNEKLFF. CDR3 nucleotide sequence: TGTGCCAGCAGCTGGATAGGGGATCCTAATGAAAAACTGTTTTTT.

The V call is TRBV29-1, the J call TRBJ2-5; D is unresolved. The CDR3 totals 11 residues. Trimming left V 4 bases short and J 2 bases short, with 5 bases between. Per the germline V gene, CDR1 is SQVTM and CDR2 is ANQGSEA. In DNA, the CDR3 is TGCAGCGTTGGGAGTCAAGAGACCCAGTACTTC. Protein product: CSVGSQETQYF.

This chain links TRBV4-3 with TRBJ2-1; possible D gene TRBD1, 7 bases. The CDR3 is 15 amino acids. Germline values: CDR1 LGHNA, CDR2 YSLEER. The ends were cut back, 0 bases at V and 9 bases at J, with 15 bases in the middle. This chain's CDR3 is CASSQEVGTAGEQFF. In DNA form, the CDR3 reads TGCGCCAGCAGCCAAGAGGTAGGGACAGCGGGTGAGCAGTTCTTC.

V gene TRBV12-3 or TRBV12-4 combines with J gene TRBJ1-1; the D is unclear. V was clipped by 4 bases and J by 5 bases, with 8 bases between them. There are 12 residues in the CDR3. The CDR3, as DNA: TGTGCCAGCAGTTCGGAGGGAACTGAAGCTTTCTTT. Amino acid sequence: CASSSEGTEAFF.

This clone came up once. This sequence joins TRBV11-2 and TRBJ2-6, with 7 bases identical to TRBD1. The CDR3 is made up of 17 amino acids. Germline CDR1 reads SGHAT; CDR2 reads FQNNGV. Trimming cost V 4 bases and J 4 bases; bases outside gene matches: 10. The DNA for the CDR3 is TGTGCCAGCAGCTCCGGACAGGCCACCCTGGGGGCCAACGTCCTGACTTTC. Amino acid sequence: CASSSGQATLGANVLTF.